The T cell receptor beta chain described here comes from a study of OX40 agonist ivuxolimab in advanced cancers. The overall study: Partial responses, seen in three patients, involved one hepatocellular carcinoma and two cutaneous melanomas.

The germline CDR1 and CDR2 sequences are MGHRA and YSYEKL. The CDR3 totals 16 residues. Trimming removed 3 bases at V and 0 bases at J, with 12 bases between. The method was immunoSEQ multiplex PCR; TCRdb's version includes in-frame clones alone and lacks a portion of them. The table lists about 60,000 clones, 83% of them singletons, with 0.65% to 0.85% in the top ten. The TCR comes from an adult with an advanced solid tumor such as melanoma, head and neck, liver or kidney cancer. The genes are TRBV4-1 and TRBJ1-5, with D possibly TRBD1 on 6 matching bases. The sequences come from CD4+ or CD8+ T cells sorted from blood, collected in a trial of the OX40 agonist ivuxolimab. The CDR3 DNA is TGCGCCAGCAGCCATGCCCAGGGGCTTAGCAATCAGCCCCAGCATTTT. This sequence encodes CASSHAQGLSNQPQHF.